The sequence of this TCR beta chain was determined in a study of T-cell reconstitution after alpha-beta-depleted transplantation in children. Unique molecular identifiers were used in preparing the TCRbeta library. From the PCR reads, TCRdb called clonotypes with MiXCR, one entry per CDR3 protein. The sample yields a few hundred thousand distinct CDR3 sequences, under 30% seen once. The germline gives CDR1 SGDLS, CDR2 YYNGEE. Trimming took 0 bases from V and 6 from J, leaving 10 bases between them. The CDR3 is 13 residues long. The clonotype comes from a female patient aged 2-15 years who had a stem cell transplant for congenital amegakaryocytic thrombocytopenia, so the T cells may come from the graft donor. Here the sequenced sample was PBMCs, mostly from graft donor cells, taken 360 days after TCRalphabeta/CD19-depleted stem cell transplant. The rearrangement links TRBV9 to TRBJ2-7; D is possibly TRBD1 (6 bases). CDR3 sequence reads: CASSVVGGTEQYF. The CDR3 DNA sequence: TGTGCCAGCAGCGTAGTAGGGGGAACCGAGCAGTACTTC.